This paragraph reports one T cell receptor beta chain. Its matching antigen is unknown. The data originate from a study of vaccination and CD4 T cells after COVID-19. Study-wide context: Sampling that followed vaccination took place a median approximately 76 days after dose two, within a range of 14 to 241. General study results and limits: Spike mono-reactivity was found in 304 of the 307 vaccine-specific clones identified in convalescent patients.

Trimming left V 6 bases short and J 0 bases short, with 11 bases between. Germline assignment: CDR1 MNHNS and CDR2 SASEGT. The CDR3 has 14 amino acids. Noted treatment: roughly 10-day PBMC culture with coronavirus spike peptide pools or control peptides (ViraFEST assay). The Oncomine TCR Beta short-read assay sequenced DNA from cultured CD4+ T cells. Each CDR3 protein is one row after TCRdb ran MiXCR on the PCR reads. Here the sample spans about 10,000 distinct CDR3 sequences, under 80% being singletons. The V gene is TRBV6-1, the J gene TRBJ1-1, with D perhaps TRBD1 (6 bases). The sequence was obtained from a human donor who had recovered from COVID-19. Sequenced input: CD4+ T cells from blood, cultured in vitro. The CDR3 DNA reads TGTGCCAGCAGCCCCGGGGGCCTGAACACTGAAGCTTTCTTT. This gives the protein CASSPGGLNTEAFF.